The clone carrying this TCR beta chain was seen only a few times. The target antigen is unknown. Healthy individuals of Caucasian origin from Russia, aged roughly 6 to 100, served as donors. This CDR3 comprises 16 residues. V was clipped by 1 base and J by 5 bases, with 20 bases between them. From germline, CDR1 is DFQATT and CDR2 SNEGSKA (reference sequence). PCR was performed a second time for roughly 7 to 12 cycles using a sample-barcoded 5' primer and a J-beta primer mix. Each of the samples gave a minimum of 2.5 million paired-end reads that contained CDR3. TCRdb independently ran MiXCR on the 5' RACE reads; one entry per CDR3 protein. The table records some 1.4 million distinct CDR3 sequences, 40% to 50% of them present only once. The record originates from a study of blood T cells in healthy people across ages. On the study more broadly: About one barcoded beta molecule per two T cells was the capture yield of template switching.

General observations from the study: Those diversity estimates obtained from one million T cells were thought to be underestimates.

Material: blood. The TCR comes from a woman aged 18-30 years in good health. The gene calls are TRBV20-1 and TRBJ1-2, with D perhaps matching TRBD1 (5 bases). The CDR3 sequence: CSARASSGTELYGYTF. CDR3 DNA sequence: TGCAGTGCTAGAGCGTCATCCGGGACCGAATTATATGGCTACACCTTC.